This T cell receptor (beta chain) was sequenced for a study of cytomegalovirus exposure and HLA in healthy donors. As for the study in general: As an earlier analysis found, roughly 180 million T cells yielded about 120 million unique TCR beta sequences.

Both 60 Vbeta primers and 13 Jbeta primers went into the PCR. Data came from immunoSEQ multiplex PCR; TCRdb stores just in-frame clones and leaves some out. This table holds 150,000 to 200,000 clones, around 80% found once. The CDR3 is 13 amino acids. The ends lost 2 bases at V and 10 bases at J; junction bases unmatched: 4. Germline loops: CDR1 SGHVS, CDR2 FNYEAQ. J is TRBJ2-1 and V is TRBV7-6; the match to TRBD2 covers 8 bases. The sample taken for sequencing was PBMCs. The TCR was taken from a man aged 18 to 35 in good health and CMV-seropositive. This chain's CDR3 is CASSLSREGEQFF. The DNA of the CDR3 is TGTGCCAGCAGCTTATCTCGGGAGGGCGAGCAGTTCTTC. Looking up the rest from reference TRBV7-6 and TRBJ2-1 gives the full variable domain: GAGVSQSPRYKVTKRGQDVALRCDPISGHVSLYWYRQALGQGPEFLTYFNYEAQQDKSGLPNDRFSAERPEGSISTLTIQRTEQRDSAMYRCASSLSREGEQFFGPGTRLTVL.